This T cell receptor beta chain is from a study of T cells in Graves' hyperthyroidism and ophthalmopathy. Comments on this clonotype: Its specificity is not known.

The CDR3 regions of TCR beta were amplified from RNA transcripts. A set of HTBI primers served as the primers for a first-round RT-PCR of the TCR CDR3. TCRdb recomputed calls from the multiplex PCR reads with MiXCR, one row per CDR3 protein. Of nearly 600,000 distinct CDR3 sequences in the sample, approximately 14% were seen once. Orbital computed tomography, thyroid ultrasound, serum thyroxine and TRAb, and clinical symptoms together informed the diagnoses. The study, taken as a whole, reports: A 13 V-J signature model discriminated ophthalmopathy versus stable hyperthyroidism. In validation, the model predicted ophthalmopathy. These predictions came a median about 6.8 months before onset.

Trimming shortened V by 2 bases and J by 2 bases, and 11 bases separated the two germline ends. The CDR3 consists of 15 residues. Looked up from germline, CDR1 is SGHRS and CDR2 is YFSETQ. The rearrangement links TRBV5-1 to TRBJ1-5; D gene uncertain. This sequence originates from a young woman with Graves' ophthalmopathy. The sample consisted of blood. The CDR3 bases are TGCGCCAGCAGCTTTCGGGGAGACGGCAATCAGCCCCAGCATTTT. Its translation is CASSFRGDGNQPQHF. The whole variable domain, filled in from reference TRBV5-1 and TRBJ1-5, reads KAGVTQTPRYLIKTRGQQVTLSCSPISGHRSVSWYQQTPGQGLQFLFEYFSETQRNKGNFPGRFSGRQFSNSRSEMNVSTLELGDSALYLCASSFRGDGNQPQHFGDGTRLSIL.